This record concerns one T cell receptor (beta chain) sequence. Its antigen remains unidentified. The data stem from a study of CD8+ T cells in alopecia areata. CDR1 WSHSY and CDR2 SAAADI come from the germline V gene. V was pared by 5 bases and J by 4 bases, with 9 bases between. The CDR3 length is 12 residues. General study points: Sequencing of scalp tissue also captures the resident alphabeta T cells of normal skin. Clonality was higher in lesional than normal scalp, especially in alopecia totalis/universalis.

cDNA reverse transcribed from extracted RNA served as the sequencing template. Generated by immunoSEQ multiplex PCR, the TCRdb table keeps only in-frame clones and is missing some. The sample has 3,500 to 5,000 clones; roughly two thirds are singletons. The genes are TRBV10-2 and TRBJ2-7, with unresolved D. The sample consisted of skin. The receptor's source is a human donor in good health. The CDR3 DNA follows: TGCGCCAGCAGTATTGGCGTTTACGAGCAGTACTTC. Translation gives CASSIGVYEQYF.